Sequencing of this T cell receptor beta chain was carried out in a study of human T cells and chemical hapten exposure. The time point is: patch test 1, 2 weeks after DPC sensitization. Treatment given: therapeutic diphenylcyclopropenone sensitization with weekly scalp DPC. General study results and limits: Donors were affected by alopecia, so their immune reaction might vary from that of healthy individuals.

The study used a library that attached unique molecular identifiers to individual cDNA molecules. TCRdb recomputed calls from the RACE reads with MiXCR, one row per CDR3 protein. In the table there are tens of thousands of distinct CDR3 sequences, 7.5% to 10% of which are singletons. The CDR3 has 15 amino acids. CDR1 and CDR2 from the germline V gene are SGHAT and FQNNGV. J gave up 1 base and V 4 bases, and 5 bases lay outside the gene matches. This clonotype was observed a handful of times. The antigen is not known. This clonotype was obtained from a woman between 40 and 50 years old with alopecia areata. Some clones in this sample may be carry-over from other donors' samples. The chain employs TRBV11-2 and TRBJ2-3; TRBD2 agrees at 7 bases. Here the sequenced sample was whole blood, taken in connection with sensitization to the hapten diphenylcyclopropenone (DPC). CDR3 in amino acids: CASSSISGRTDTQYF. The DNA of the CDR3 is TGTGCCAGCAGCTCCATTAGCGGGCGCACAGATACGCAGTATTTT.